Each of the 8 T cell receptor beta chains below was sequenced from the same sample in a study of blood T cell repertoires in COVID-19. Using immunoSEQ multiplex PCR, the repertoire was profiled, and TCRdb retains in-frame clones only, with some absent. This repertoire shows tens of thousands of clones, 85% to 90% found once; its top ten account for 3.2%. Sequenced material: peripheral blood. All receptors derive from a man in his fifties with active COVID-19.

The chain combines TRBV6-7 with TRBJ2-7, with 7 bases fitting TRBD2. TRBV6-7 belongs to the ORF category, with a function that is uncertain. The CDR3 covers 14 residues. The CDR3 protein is CAGGKHAPGSEQYF. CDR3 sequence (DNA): TGTGCGGGGGGGAAGCATGCCCCGGGCTCCGAGCAGTACTTC.

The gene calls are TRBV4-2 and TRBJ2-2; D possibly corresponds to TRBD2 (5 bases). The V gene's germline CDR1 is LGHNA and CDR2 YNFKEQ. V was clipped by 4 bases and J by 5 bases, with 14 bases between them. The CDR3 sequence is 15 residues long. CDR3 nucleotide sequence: TGTGCCAGCAGCCCCTCTGTGGGAGCGACCGGGGAGCTGTTTTTT. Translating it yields CASSPSVGATGELFF.

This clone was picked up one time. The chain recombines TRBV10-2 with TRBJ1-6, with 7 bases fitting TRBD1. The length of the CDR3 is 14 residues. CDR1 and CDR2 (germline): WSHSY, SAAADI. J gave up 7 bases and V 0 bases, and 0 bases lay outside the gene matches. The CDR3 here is CASSESRGNSPLHF. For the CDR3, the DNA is TGCGCCAGCAGTGAGTCCAGGGGGAATTCACCCCTCCACTTT.

The CDR3 loop is CASSFLTSGDYNEQFF. The CDR3 DNA reads as TGTGCCAGCAGCTTCTTGACTAGCGGGGACTACAATGAGCAGTTCTTC. The chain uses TRBV13 and TRBJ2-1; 11 nucleotides match TRBD2. Per germline, CDR1 PRHDT and CDR2 FYEKMQ (reference sequence). V lost 3 bases and J lost 3; bases outside the gene matches: 4. The CDR3 is 16 amino acids. Full variable domain (rest looked up from reference TRBV13 and TRBJ2-1): AAGVIQSPRHLIKEKRETATLKCYPIPRHDTVYWYQQGPGQDPQFLISFYEKMQSDKGSIPDRFSAQQFSDYHSELNMSSLELGDSALYFCASSFLTSGDYNEQFFGPGTRLTVL.

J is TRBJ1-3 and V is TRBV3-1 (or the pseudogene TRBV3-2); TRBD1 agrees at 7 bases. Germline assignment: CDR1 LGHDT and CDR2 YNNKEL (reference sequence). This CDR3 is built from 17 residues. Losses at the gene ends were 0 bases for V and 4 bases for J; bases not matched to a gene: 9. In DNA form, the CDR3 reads TGTGCCAGCAGCCAAGACCTTAACAGGGGTCGAGGAAACACCATATATTTT. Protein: CASSQDLNRGRGNTIYF.

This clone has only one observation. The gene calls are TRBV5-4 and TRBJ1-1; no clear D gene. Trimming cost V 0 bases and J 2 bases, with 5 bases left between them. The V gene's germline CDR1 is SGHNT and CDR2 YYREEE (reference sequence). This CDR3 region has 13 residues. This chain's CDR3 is CASSLDTNTEAFF. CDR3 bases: TGTGCCAGCAGCTTGGACACAAACACTGAAGCTTTCTTT.

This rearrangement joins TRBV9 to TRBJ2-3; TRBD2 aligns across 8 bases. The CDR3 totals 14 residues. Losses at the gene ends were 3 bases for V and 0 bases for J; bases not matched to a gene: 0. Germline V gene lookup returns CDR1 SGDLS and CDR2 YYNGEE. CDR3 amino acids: CASSASGSTDTQYF. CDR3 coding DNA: TGTGCCAGCAGCGCTAGCGGGAGCACAGATACGCAGTATTTT.

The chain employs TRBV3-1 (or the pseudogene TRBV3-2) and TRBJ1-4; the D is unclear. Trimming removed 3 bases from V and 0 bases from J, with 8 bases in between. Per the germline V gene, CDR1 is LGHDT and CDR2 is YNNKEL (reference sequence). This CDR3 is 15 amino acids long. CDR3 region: CASSHGAATNEKLFF. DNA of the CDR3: TGTGCCAGCAGCCATGGAGCTGCAACTAATGAAAAACTGTTTTTT.